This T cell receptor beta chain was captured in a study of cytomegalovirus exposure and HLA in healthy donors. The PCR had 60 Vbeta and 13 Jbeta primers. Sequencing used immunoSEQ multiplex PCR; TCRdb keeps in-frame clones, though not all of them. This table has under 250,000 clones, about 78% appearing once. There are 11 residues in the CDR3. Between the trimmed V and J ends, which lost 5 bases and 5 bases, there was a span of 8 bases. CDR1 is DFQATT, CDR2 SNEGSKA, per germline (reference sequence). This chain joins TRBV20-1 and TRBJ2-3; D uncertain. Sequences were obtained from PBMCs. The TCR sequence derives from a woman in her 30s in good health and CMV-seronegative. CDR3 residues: CSAEVGDTQYF. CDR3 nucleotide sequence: TGCAGTGCTGAGGTTGGAGATACGCAGTATTTT.